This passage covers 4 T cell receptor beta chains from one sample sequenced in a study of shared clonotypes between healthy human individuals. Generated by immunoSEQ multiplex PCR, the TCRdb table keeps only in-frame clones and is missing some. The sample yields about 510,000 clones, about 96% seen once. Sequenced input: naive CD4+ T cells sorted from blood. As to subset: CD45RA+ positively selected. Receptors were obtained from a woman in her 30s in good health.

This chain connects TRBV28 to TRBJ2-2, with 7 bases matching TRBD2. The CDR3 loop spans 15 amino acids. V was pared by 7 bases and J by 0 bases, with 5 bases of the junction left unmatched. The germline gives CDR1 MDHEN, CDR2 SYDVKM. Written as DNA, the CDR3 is TGTGCCAGCATTGGGGGGGACGCGAACACCGGGGAGCTGTTTTTT. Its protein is CASIGGDANTGELFF. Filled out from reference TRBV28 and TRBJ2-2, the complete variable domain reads DVKVTQSSRYLVKRTGEKVFLECVQDMDHENMFWYRQDPGLGLRLIYFSYDVKMKEKGDIPEGYSVSREKKERFSLILESASTNQTSMYLCASIGGDANTGELFFGEGSRLTVL.

The CDR3 DNA reads as TGTGCCAGCAGCTTAGTAGGGGGAAACACTGAAGCTTTCTTT. Translation gives CASSLVGGNTEAFF. This chain connects TRBV11-3 to TRBJ1-1, with a weak D call TRBD1 (6 bases). The CDR3 sequence is 14 residues long. The V gene's germline CDR1 is SGHNT and CDR2 YENEEA. V lost 1 base to trimming and J lost 2 bases, with 8 bases between them.

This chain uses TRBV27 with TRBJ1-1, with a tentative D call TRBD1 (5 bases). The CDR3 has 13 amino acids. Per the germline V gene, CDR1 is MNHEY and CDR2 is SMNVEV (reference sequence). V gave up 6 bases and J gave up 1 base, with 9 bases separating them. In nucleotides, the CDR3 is TGTGCCAGCAGAGGGGAGACGAACACTGAAGCTTTCTTT. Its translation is CASRGETNTEAFF.

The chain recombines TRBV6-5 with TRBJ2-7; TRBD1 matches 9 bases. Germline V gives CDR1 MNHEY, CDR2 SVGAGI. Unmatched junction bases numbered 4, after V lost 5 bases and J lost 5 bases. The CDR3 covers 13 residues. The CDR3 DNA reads TGTGCCAGCAGTCGGGACAGGGCCAACGAGCAGTACTTC. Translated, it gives CASSRDRANEQYF.